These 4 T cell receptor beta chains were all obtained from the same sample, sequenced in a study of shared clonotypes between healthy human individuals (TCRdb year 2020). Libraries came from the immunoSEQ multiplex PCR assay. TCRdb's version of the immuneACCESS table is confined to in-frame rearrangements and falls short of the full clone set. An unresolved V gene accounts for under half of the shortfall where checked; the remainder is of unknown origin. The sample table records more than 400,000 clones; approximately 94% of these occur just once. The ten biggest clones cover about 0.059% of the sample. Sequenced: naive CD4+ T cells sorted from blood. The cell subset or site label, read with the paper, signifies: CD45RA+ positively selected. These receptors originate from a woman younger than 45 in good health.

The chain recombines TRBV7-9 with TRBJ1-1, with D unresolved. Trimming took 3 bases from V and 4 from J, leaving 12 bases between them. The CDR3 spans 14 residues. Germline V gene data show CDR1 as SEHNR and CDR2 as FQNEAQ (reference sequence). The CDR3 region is CASSFPGRSTEAFF. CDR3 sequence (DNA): TGTGCCAGCAGCTTCCCCGGGAGGAGCACTGAAGCTTTCTTT.

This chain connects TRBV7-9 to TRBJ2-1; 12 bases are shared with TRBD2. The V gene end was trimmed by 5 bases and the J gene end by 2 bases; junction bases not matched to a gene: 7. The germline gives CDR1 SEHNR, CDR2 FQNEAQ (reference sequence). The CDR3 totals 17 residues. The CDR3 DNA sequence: TGTGCCAGCAGCCCCCACCGGACTAGCGGGACCTACAATGAGCAGTTCTTC. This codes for CASSPHRTSGTYNEQFF.

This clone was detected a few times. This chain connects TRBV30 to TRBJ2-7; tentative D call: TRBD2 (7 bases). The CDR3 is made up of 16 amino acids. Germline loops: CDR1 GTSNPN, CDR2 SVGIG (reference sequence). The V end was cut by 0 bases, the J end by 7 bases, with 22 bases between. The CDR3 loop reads CAWSVRGGRARWEQYF. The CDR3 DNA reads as TGTGCCTGGAGTGTGCGAGGGGGGAGGGCCCGTTGGGAGCAGTACTTC.

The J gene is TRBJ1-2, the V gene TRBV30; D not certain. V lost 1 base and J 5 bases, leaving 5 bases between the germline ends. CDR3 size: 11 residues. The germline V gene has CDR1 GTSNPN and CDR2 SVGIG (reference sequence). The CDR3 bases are TGTGCCTGGAGTGCGGGGTATGGCTACACCTTC. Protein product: CAWSAGYGYTF.